Below, 20 T cell receptor beta chains from the same sample are listed, as sequenced in a study of beta chain features in type 1 diabetes. Of the isolated RNA, all was reverse transcribed, and so the sequenced material was expressed TCRB transcripts. Generated by immunoSEQ multiplex PCR, the TCRdb table keeps only in-frame clones and is missing some. In the table there are more than 550,000 clones, over 12% of which are singletons. Study-wide findings and caveats: TCRB CDR3s were moderately but significantly shorter in Type 1 diabetes patients in all four CD4+ subsets.

Their antigen targets remain unknown. Sequenced material: naive CD4+ T cells from blood. The receptors come from a young man with type 1 diabetes.

The V and J genes are TRBV4-1 and TRBJ2-3; the match to TRBD2 covers 14 bases. Germline V gene lookup returns CDR1 MGHRA and CDR2 YSYEKL. The CDR3 consists of 17 residues. Losses at the gene ends were 1 base for V and 5 bases for J; bases not matched to a gene: 5. CDR3 amino acids: CASSQGSGLAGGDTQYF. Written as DNA, the CDR3 is TGCGCCAGCAGCCAAGGAAGCGGACTAGCGGGGGGAGATACGCAGTATTTT.

This clone was counted only a few times. At one boundary the junction diverges from the germline segment, which might be a read error. The V and J genes are TRBV7-7 and TRBJ2-7; 10 bases line up with TRBD2. Germline values: CDR1 SSHAT, CDR2 FNYEAQ (reference sequence). This CDR3 has 14 amino acids. CDR3 bases: TGTGCTAGCAGCTTGAGCGGGAGGGCCTCCGAGCAGTACTTC. Translating it yields CASSLSGRASEQYF.

This clone was detected a few times. V gene TRBV7-9 combines with J gene TRBJ1-3; D is uncertain. V lost 4 bases and J lost 2, with 6 bases in between. The CDR3 sequence is 13 residues long. In germline, CDR1 is SEHNR, CDR2 FQNEAQ (reference sequence). The CDR3 reads CASSYQAGNTIYF. DNA for the CDR3: TGTGCCAGCAGCTACCAAGCTGGAAACACCATATATTTT.

The table lists this clone with a few counts. The J gene is TRBJ1-4, the V gene TRBV30; D gene unclear. Trimming removed 3 bases at V and 8 bases at J, with 7 bases between. The CDR3 length is 11 residues. Looked up from germline, CDR1 is GTSNPN and CDR2 is SVGIG (reference sequence). The CDR3: CAWRRVEKLFF. The CDR3 nucleotides read TGTGCCTGGAGAAGAGTGGAAAAACTGTTTTTT.

This clone was observed a few times. The chain links TRBV29-1 to TRBJ2-5, with D tentatively TRBD1 (5 bases). The germline V gene has CDR1 SQVTM and CDR2 ANQGSEA. The germline V and J ends were trimmed by 6 bases and 0 bases, with 11 bases remaining between them. CDR3 length equals 13 residues. The CDR3 loop reads CSVTQQDQETQYF. The CDR3 DNA reads TGCAGCGTAACTCAACAGGACCAAGAGACCCAGTACTTC.

The chain couples TRBV18 to TRBJ1-2, with D tentatively TRBD1 (6 bases). This CDR3 region has 13 residues. Germline CDR1 reads KGHSH; CDR2 reads LQKENI. V lost 4 bases to trimming and J lost 10 bases, with 16 bases between them. The CDR3 sequence is CASSQDRTELYTF. CDR3 nucleotides: TGTGCCAGCTCACAAGACAGGACAGAACTCTACACCTTC.

This clone was seen only a few times. The J gene is TRBJ2-5, the V gene TRBV30; TRBD2 aligns across 8 bases. V was pared by 7 bases and J by 2 bases, with 6 bases of the junction left unmatched. CDR3 size: 13 residues. Looked up from germline, CDR1 is GTSNPN and CDR2 is SVGIG (reference sequence). DNA of the CDR3: TGTGCCTTAACCACTAGCGGACAAGAGACCCAGTACTTC. Translation gives CALTTSGQETQYF.

This clone has only a few counts. The genes are TRBV6-1 and TRBJ2-7; D tentatively fits TRBD1 or TRBD2 (5 bases each). V lost 2 bases to trimming and J lost 4 bases, with 9 bases between them. The CDR3 is made up of 13 amino acids. Germline V gene sequence: CDR1 MNHNS, CDR2 SASEGT. This CDR3 is CASSESGQYEQYF. The CDR3 nucleotides read TGTGCCAGCAGTGAATCGGGGCAATACGAGCAGTACTTC.

This clone was seen more than once but under ten times. The rearrangement links TRBV6-5 to TRBJ2-2; perhaps D is TRBD1 or TRBD2 (5 bases each). CDR1 is MNHEY, CDR2 SVGAGI, per germline. The CDR3 runs 15 residues. Between the trimmed V and J ends, which lost 10 bases and 0 bases, there was a span of 15 bases. CDR3 DNA: TGTGCCACCCGAGAGGGGCTTCCGAACACCGGGGAGCTGTTTTTT. Residues: CATREGLPNTGELFF.

The rearrangement joins TRBV9 to TRBJ1-3; the match to TRBD1 covers 7 bases. The CDR3 contains 15 residues. V trimming: 6 bases; J trimming: 0 bases; junction bases outside the gene matches: 6. The germline V gene has CDR1 SGDLS and CDR2 YYNGEE. In DNA form, the CDR3 reads TGTGCCAGCACTCGACAGGGTTTCTCTGGAAACACCATATATTTT. Its translation: CASTRQGFSGNTIYF.

This clone has a handful of counts. The chain joins TRBV30 to TRBJ2-2, with D unclear. Trimming stripped 4 bases from V and 3 bases from J, with 12 bases between. CDR3 length: 14 amino acids. In germline, CDR1 is GTSNPN, CDR2 SVGIG (reference sequence). The CDR3 DNA reads TGTGCCTGGACACTCCTAGGCGACACCGGGGAGCTGTTTTTT. Translating gives CAWTLLGDTGELFF.

This clone was seen a few times. Within the sample, other DNA sequences also encode this same CDR3. The chain couples TRBV7-3 to TRBJ2-3; 11 bases match TRBD1. There are 14 residues in the CDR3. Germline trimming cut 3 bases from V and 4 bases from J; bases unmatched to any gene: 0. The germline gives CDR1 SGHTA, CDR2 FQGTGA. For the CDR3, the DNA is TGTGCCAGCAGCTTGGGACAGGGGGCAGATACGCAGTATTTT. This encodes CASSLGQGADTQYF.

This clone was picked up a small number of times. The chain joins TRBV30 to TRBJ2-5; D could derive from TRBD1 or TRBD2 (5 bases each). This CDR3 is built from 13 residues. Trimming left V 5 bases short and J 5 bases short, with 15 bases between. The germline V gene encodes CDR1 GTSNPN and CDR2 SVGIG (reference sequence). The CDR3 protein is CAWSIGAGETQYF. DNA of the CDR3: TGTGCCTGGTCGATCGGGGCCGGGGAGACCCAGTACTTC.

The CDR3 bases are TGTGCCAGCAGTTTAGTGCAGAATTATGGCTACACCTTC. Its protein product is CASSLVQNYGYTF. The V gene is TRBV28, the J gene TRBJ1-2; D gene uncertain. Per the germline V gene, CDR1 is MDHEN and CDR2 is SYDVKM. The length of the CDR3 is 13 residues. The V end lost 2 bases, the J end lost 5 bases, and 9 bases lay between the germline ends.

This clone was observed a few times. This chain uses TRBV30 with TRBJ1-3, with D unresolved. Trimming removed 2 bases from V and 2 bases from J, with 10 bases in between. Germline V gene data show CDR1 as GTSNPN and CDR2 as SVGIG (reference sequence). The CDR3 has 14 amino acids. The CDR3 sequence: CAWSFSRAGNTIYF. The CDR3 nucleotides read TGTGCCTGGAGTTTCTCGAGGGCTGGAAACACCATATATTTT. Supplemented by reference TRBV30 and TRBJ1-3, the full variable domain reads SQTIHQWPATLVQPVGSPLSLECTVEGTSNPNLYWYRQAAGRGLQLLFYSVGIGQISSEVPQNLSASRPQDRQFILSSKKLLLSDSGFYLCAWSFSRAGNTIYFGEGSWLTVV.

This clone showed up just a few times. The DNA for the CDR3 is TGTGCCAGCACCACCCGGAATCAGCCCCAGCATTTT. It specifies CASTTRNQPQHF. The V call is TRBV6-6, the J call TRBJ1-5; D is uncertain. Trimming took 7 bases from V and 4 from J, leaving 8 bases between them. CDR1 is MNHNY, CDR2 SVGAGI, per germline (reference sequence). The length of the CDR3 is 12 residues.

The count of this clone is one. V and J are TRBV15 and TRBJ1-2; D remains unclear. There are 11 residues in the CDR3. Germline assignment: CDR1 LNHNV and CDR2 YYDKDF (reference sequence). V shed 4 bases and J shed 1 base, with 1 base lying between them. Written as DNA, the CDR3 is TGTGCCACCAGCAATAACTATGGCTACACCTTC. Its translation: CATSNNYGYTF.

This clone has just a few counts. This sequence joins TRBV18 and TRBJ1-2, with TRBD1 matching over 7 bases. Germline V gene sequence: CDR1 KGHSH, CDR2 LQKENI. This CDR3 is 13 amino acids long. Trimming removed 3 bases from V and 8 bases from J; junction bases left unmatched: 6. The DNA for the CDR3 is TGTGCCAGCTCACCTGACAGGGATAGCGGCTACACCTTC. Its protein product is CASSPDRDSGYTF.

A few counts support this clone. This chain uses TRBV7-9 with TRBJ2-7; 7 bases map to TRBD2. V lost 11 bases and J lost 4; bases outside the gene matches: 8. The CDR3 is 12 residues long. Germline V gene lookup returns CDR1 SEHNR and CDR2 FQNEAQ (reference sequence). CDR3 in amino acids: CAAERDGYEQYF. CDR3 coding DNA: TGTGCCGCCGAGCGGGACGGGTACGAGCAGTACTTC.

The V call is TRBV29-1, the J call TRBJ2-1; D gene ambiguous. The CDR3 sequence is 11 residues long. The V end lost 8 bases, the J end lost 2 bases, and 7 bases lay between the germline ends. From germline, CDR1 is SQVTM and CDR2 ANQGSEA. CDR3 in amino acids: CSTVAYNEQFF. The CDR3 DNA sequence: TGCAGCACTGTGGCCTACAATGAGCAGTTCTTC.